Sequencing of this T cell receptor beta chain was carried out in a study of sequential checkpoint blockade in melanoma. Clones were read by immunoSEQ multiplex PCR, and TCRdb kept only the in-frame ones, dropping some. The table includes 6,100 or so clones, approximately 48% detected once. In this sample, this clone turned up a few times. The treatment here: randomized to nivolumab then ipilimumab (arm A) or the reverse (arm B). Specimen: CD8+ T cells sorted from blood (inferred from file names), collected from a patient given nivolumab and ipilimumab in sequence. The TCR comes from a human patient with melanoma. Some clones in this sample may be carry-over from other donors' samples.

CDR3 DNA: TGTGCCAGTAGTACCCCGCAGACAGGGGTTAACACTGAAGCTTTCTTT. This codes for CASSTPQTGVNTEAFF. The chain couples TRBV19 to TRBJ1-1; TRBD1 matches at 8 bases. Germline CDR1 and CDR2: LNHDA and SQIVND (reference sequence). V lost 4 bases and J lost 2; bases outside the gene matches: 9. The CDR3 consists of 16 residues.